This T cell receptor (beta chain) was profiled in a study of blood T cells in healthy people across ages. This CDR3 has 16 amino acids. Germline loops: CDR1 LNHNV, CDR2 YYDKDF (reference sequence). Trimming left V 2 bases short and J 6 bases short, with 16 bases between. This clonotype was observed a handful of times. PCR was performed a second time for about 6 to 12 cycles using a sample-barcoded 5' primer and a J-beta primer mix. TCRdb re-called the 5' RACE reads with MiXCR, one entry per CDR3 protein. This repertoire shows roughly 550,000 distinct CDR3 sequences, under 30% found once; its top ten account for just under 9%. These data were also reused for a study on T cells of mothers and their children.

The sequence came from a boy aged 5-17 years in good health. Input material: blood. The V call is TRBV15, the J call TRBJ2-2; perhaps TRBD1 as D (5 bases). As DNA, the CDR3 is TGTGCCACCAGCAGACATGGGGCCCCATTTCCCGGGGAGCTGTTTTTT. Residues: CATSRHGAPFPGELFF. Supplemented by reference TRBV15 and TRBJ2-2, the full variable domain reads DAMVIQNPRYQVTQFGKPVTLSCSQTLNHNVMYWYQQKSSQAPKLLFHYYDKDFNNEADTPDNFQSRRPNTSFCFLDIRSPGLGDTAMYLCATSRHGAPFPGELFFGEGSRLTVL.